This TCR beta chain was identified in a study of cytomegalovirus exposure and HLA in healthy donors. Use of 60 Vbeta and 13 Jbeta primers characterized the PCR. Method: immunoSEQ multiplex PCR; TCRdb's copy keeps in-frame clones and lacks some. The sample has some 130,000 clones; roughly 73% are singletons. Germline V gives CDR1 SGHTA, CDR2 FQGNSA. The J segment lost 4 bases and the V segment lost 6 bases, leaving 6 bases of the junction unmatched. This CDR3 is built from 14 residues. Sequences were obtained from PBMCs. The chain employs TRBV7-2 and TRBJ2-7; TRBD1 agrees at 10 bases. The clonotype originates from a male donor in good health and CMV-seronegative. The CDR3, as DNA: TGTGCCAGCAGTATGGACAGGGGGAAGTACGAGCAGTACTTC. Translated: CASSMDRGKYEQYF.